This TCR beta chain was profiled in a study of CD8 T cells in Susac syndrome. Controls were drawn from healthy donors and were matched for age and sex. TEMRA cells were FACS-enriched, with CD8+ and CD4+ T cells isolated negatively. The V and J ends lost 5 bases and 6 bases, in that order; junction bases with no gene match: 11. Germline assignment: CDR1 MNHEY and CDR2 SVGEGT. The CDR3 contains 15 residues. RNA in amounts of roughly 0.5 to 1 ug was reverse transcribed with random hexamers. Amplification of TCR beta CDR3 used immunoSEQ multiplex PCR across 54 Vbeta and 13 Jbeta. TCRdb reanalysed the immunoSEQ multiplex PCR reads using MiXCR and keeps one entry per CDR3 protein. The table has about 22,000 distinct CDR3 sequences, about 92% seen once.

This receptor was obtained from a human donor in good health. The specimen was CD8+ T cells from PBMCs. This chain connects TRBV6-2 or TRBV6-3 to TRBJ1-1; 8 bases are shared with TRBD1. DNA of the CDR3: TGTGCCAGCAGTGTCCGGGACAGGATAAAAGCTGAAGCTTTCTTT. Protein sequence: CASSVRDRIKAEAFF.